Reported below is one T cell receptor beta chain. The TCR beta repertoire was assessed by survey-level immunoSEQ sequencing. Assay used: immunoSEQ multiplex PCR; TCRdb lists only in-frame clones, some missing. The profile shows under 90,000 clones, 93% of them singletons. The V segment lost 3 bases and the J segment 0 bases; nucleotides outside the gene matches: 8. Germline V lookup: CDR1 SGHTA, CDR2 FQGNSA. This CDR3 spans 17 amino acids. The chain has TRBV7-2 and TRBJ2-3, with 8 nucleotides matching TRBD2. Sequenced: PBMCs. The receptor comes from a man aged 40-49 years with rheumatoid arthritis. The DNA of the CDR3 is TGTGCCAGCAGCTTGAGGGTAGCGGGGACTAGCACAGATACGCAGTATTTT. Amino acids: CASSLRVAGTSTDTQYF.